One and the same sample provided the 28 T cell receptor beta chains below, sequenced in a study of Ad26.COV2.S vaccination and SARS-CoV-2 variants. Assay: immunoSEQ multiplex PCR; the TCRdb copy retains only in-frame clones and omits some. The sample contains about 470,000 clones, roughly 87% of which appear only once. Treatment given: about 20 received Ad26.COV2.S at low or high dose, single or two shots; several received placebo; per-sample allocation not given. Sampling was performed 63 days after the first vaccine or placebo injection. Sample: peripheral blood, taken in a trial of Ad26.COV2.S vaccine versus placebo. These receptors were collected from a person between 18 and 59 years old who received the Ad26.COV2.S COVID-19 vaccine or a placebo.

The sample holds one count of this clone. The genes are TRBV7-9 and TRBJ2-1; D is unresolved. Germline CDR1 SEHNR, CDR2 FQNEAQ (reference sequence). The CDR3 sequence is 13 residues long. V gave up 5 bases and J gave up 6 bases, with 11 bases separating them. The CDR3 DNA follows: TGTGCCAGCAGCAACCGAGGCGGCAATGAGCAGTTCTTC. Amino acid sequence: CASSNRGGNEQFF.

This chain joins TRBV2 and TRBJ1-5; D may be TRBD1 (5 bases). CDR3 length: 14 amino acids. With 2 bases removed from V and 5 bases from J, the gap between germline ends came to 10 bases. CDR1 is SNHLY and CDR2 is FYNNEI in the germline V gene. In DNA form, the CDR3 reads TGTGCCAGCAGTGAAAACAGGCGGCATCAGCCCCAGCATTTT. This codes for CASSENRRHQPQHF.

The rearrangement uses TRBV7-2 and TRBJ2-1; perhaps TRBD2 as D (5 bases). This CDR3 spans 14 amino acids. The germline gives CDR1 SGHTA, CDR2 FQGNSA. Trimming stripped 1 base from V and 4 bases from J, with 8 bases between. CDR3: CASSLVRGYNEQFF. The CDR3 nucleotides read TGTGCCAGCAGCTTAGTGCGCGGGTACAATGAGCAGTTCTTC.

The V gene is TRBV5-4, the J gene TRBJ2-7; 7 nucleotides match TRBD2. This CDR3 has 15 residues. V shed 0 bases and J 6 bases; nucleotides not matched to a gene: 9. The germline gives CDR1 SGHNT, CDR2 YYREEE (reference sequence). The CDR3 here is CASSLEVGGPGEQYF. In DNA form, the CDR3 reads TGTGCCAGCAGCTTGGAGGTGGGAGGGCCGGGCGAGCAGTACTTC. The whole variable domain, remainder taken from reference TRBV5-4 and TRBJ2-7, is ETGVTQSPTHLIKTRGQQVTLRCSSQSGHNTVSWYQQALGQGPQFIFQYYREEENGRGNFPPRFSGLQFPNYSSELNVNALELDDSALYLCASSLEVGGPGEQYFGPGTRLTVT.

The V gene is TRBV7-6, the J gene TRBJ2-7; TRBD1 matches at 9 bases. CDR3 size: 19 residues. V dropped 3 bases and J dropped 4; count of bases not matched to a gene: 19. Looked up from germline, CDR1 is SGHVS and CDR2 is FNYEAQ. DNA of the CDR3: TGTGCCAGCAGCTTGAACCTACCAAAGGGGACAGGGAAGTGGTACGAGCAGTACTTC. Translated, it gives CASSLNLPKGTGKWYEQYF.

About this clone itself: With a much larger clone just one base away, this may be a read error. Other DNA sequences in the same sample also yield this CDR3. This chain joins TRBV27 and TRBJ1-1, with D possibly matching TRBD1 (5 bases). Trimming removed 6 bases from V and 1 base from J, with 9 bases in between. Per germline, CDR1 MNHEY and CDR2 SMNVEV (reference sequence). CDR3 length: 13 amino acids. CDR3 in amino acids: CASSLGGNTEAFF. For the CDR3, the DNA is TGTGCCAGCAGCTTGGGGGGGAACACTGAAGCTTTCTTT.

This clone was seen a single time. J is TRBJ1-2 and V is TRBV6-6; D unclear. This CDR3 is built from 12 residues. CDR1 is MNHNY, CDR2 SVGAGI, per germline (reference sequence). V gave up 5 bases and J gave up 4 bases, with 8 bases separating them. CDR3 coding DNA: TGTGCCAGCAGTCCGACCGGCTATGGCTACACCTTC. It codes for CASSPTGYGYTF.

This rearrangement joins TRBV27 to TRBJ1-1; no definite D call. Germline CDR1 MNHEY, CDR2 SMNVEV (reference sequence). The V end lost 6 bases, the J end lost 9 bases, and 11 bases lay between the germline ends. The CDR3 covers 11 residues. CDR3 loop: CASRQLNKAFF. CDR3 DNA: TGTGCCAGCAGGCAGCTAAATAAAGCTTTCTTT.

This chain connects TRBV19 to TRBJ2-6; D perhaps matches TRBD2 (7 bases). The V gene lost 6 bases and the J gene lost 1 base, with 22 bases spanning the gap. This CDR3 is built from 19 residues. In germline, CDR1 is LNHDA, CDR2 SQIVND (reference sequence). The CDR3 spells CASRIAGGRGNSGANVLTF. The CDR3 DNA reads TGTGCCAGTAGAATTGCTGGGGGGCGGGGGAATTCTGGGGCCAACGTCCTGACTTTC.

In this sample, this clone turned up once. The V and J genes are TRBV12-3 or TRBV12-4 and TRBJ1-2; maybe TRBD1 (6 bases). This CDR3 contains 13 residues. The V end lost 5 bases, the J end lost 5 bases, and 12 bases lay between the germline ends. The CDR3 bases are TGTGCCAGCAGTCCGGACAGAGATTATGGCTACACCTTC. The encoded protein is CASSPDRDYGYTF.

CDR3 DNA: TGCAGTGCTCCGCCGCGTGAAGCTTTCTTT. Translation: CSAPPREAFF. The chain links TRBV20-1 to TRBJ1-1, with no clear D. Trimming pared 5 bases from V and 7 bases from J, leaving 8 bases between. Germline loops: CDR1 DFQATT, CDR2 SNEGSKA (reference sequence). The length of the CDR3 is 10 residues.

The table lists this clone with a count of one. V is TRBV7-2 and J is TRBJ2-7; D remains ambiguous. The CDR3 runs to 14 residues. V shed 0 bases and J shed 7 bases, with 13 bases lying between them. The germline CDR1 and CDR2 sequences are SGHTA and FQGNSA. The CDR3 DNA sequence: TGTGCCAGCAGCTTAGCACAGTATTTTAGAGAGCAGTACTTC. It encodes CASSLAQYFREQYF.

This sequence joins TRBV2 and TRBJ1-1, with D possibly being TRBD1 (6 bases). V lost 4 bases and J lost 4, with 10 bases in between. Germline loops: CDR1 SNHLY, CDR2 FYNNEI. The length of the CDR3 is 13 residues. The CDR3 sequence: CASSADSPTEAFF. CDR3 nucleotides: TGTGCCAGCAGTGCGGACAGCCCCACTGAAGCTTTCTTT.

The chain links TRBV7-2 to TRBJ2-1, with 9 bases identical to TRBD2. V lost 5 bases, J lost 2 bases, and 7 bases stayed unmatched. Per the germline V gene, CDR1 is SGHTA and CDR2 is FQGNSA. The CDR3 length is 16 residues. The CDR3 bases are TGTGCCAGCAGCCCTAGGACTAGCGCCACCTACAATGAGCAGTTCTTC. This sequence encodes CASSPRTSATYNEQFF.

This clone was picked up a small number of times. Other DNA sequences in this sample translate to the same CDR3. V is TRBV28 and J is TRBJ1-1; D is uncertain. V was shortened by 5 bases and J by 1 base, with 2 bases between the two germline ends. CDR1 MDHEN and CDR2 SYDVKM come from the germline V gene. The CDR3 length is 11 residues. CDR3: CASSPNTEAFF. The CDR3 DNA follows: TGTGCCAGCAGTCCGAACACTGAAGCTTTCTTT.

The V gene is TRBV7-9, the J gene TRBJ1-1, with 7 bases fitting TRBD1. The CDR3 contains 18 residues. In germline, CDR1 is SEHNR, CDR2 FQNEAQ (reference sequence). V trimming: 5 bases; J trimming: 11 bases; junction bases outside the gene matches: 26. Here the CDR3 DNA reads TGTGCCAGCAGCCTACACAGGGGCCCGATCGGACCGGGGCTTGGGGCTTTCTTT. It yields the protein CASSLHRGPIGPGLGAFF.

The V gene is TRBV11-2, the J gene TRBJ2-1; 7 bases map to TRBD2. The CDR3 consists of 14 residues. Trimming at V came to 5 bases and at J to 1 base, leaving 2 bases not matched to a gene. CDR1 and CDR2 (germline): SGHAT, FQNNGV. The CDR3 protein is CASSAGDSYNEQFF. Here the CDR3 DNA reads TGTGCCAGCAGCGCGGGGGATTCCTACAATGAGCAGTTCTTC.

This clone was counted a single time. The rearrangement joins TRBV3-1 (or the pseudogene TRBV3-2) to TRBJ2-1, with 7 nucleotides matching TRBD2. In germline, CDR1 is LGHDT, CDR2 YNNKEL (reference sequence). CDR3 length equals 14 residues. Losses at the gene ends were 3 bases for V and 7 bases for J; bases not matched to a gene: 6. The CDR3: CASSQLREGNEQFF. CDR3 nucleotide sequence: TGTGCCAGCAGCCAGTTAAGGGAGGGAAATGAGCAGTTCTTC.

The rearrangement links TRBV9 to TRBJ2-3; perhaps TRBD2 as D (6 bases). The CDR3 consists of 15 residues. V lost 3 bases to trimming and J lost 5 bases, with 16 bases between them. CDR1 is SGDLS, CDR2 YYNGEE, per germline. DNA of the CDR3: TGTGCCAGCAGCGCCGGGGGATCATCAGGAGATACGCAGTATTTT. Translation gives CASSAGGSSGDTQYF.

This chain uses TRBV5-1 with TRBJ1-2, with D tentatively TRBD1 (5 bases). The germline CDR1 and CDR2 sequences are SGHRS and YFSETQ. V was clipped by 0 bases and J by 3 bases, with 15 bases between them. The CDR3 totals 16 residues. The CDR3 bases are TGCGCCAGCAGCTTGGCGGCAGGGTACGATTACTATGGCTACACCTTC. Protein product: CASSLAAGYDYYGYTF.

The J gene is TRBJ1-5, the V gene TRBV30; D gene unclear. Per the germline V gene, CDR1 is GTSNPN and CDR2 is SVGIG (reference sequence). V lost 1 base, J lost 6 bases, and 19 bases lay in between. The CDR3 length is 16 residues. The CDR3 coding sequence is TGTGCCTGGAGTGCTTCATTCGGAACCCCAGGTCAGCCCCAGCATTTT. It translates to CAWSASFGTPGQPQHF.

This chain connects TRBV6-2 or TRBV6-3 to TRBJ2-1; 11 bases are a match to TRBD2. Trimming removed 4 bases from V and 3 bases from J; junction bases left unmatched: 2. The germline V gene has CDR1 MNHEY and CDR2 SVGEGT. The CDR3 length is 15 residues. The CDR3 loop is CASSSTSGSYNEQFF. The CDR3 DNA reads as TGTGCCAGCAGTTCAACTAGCGGGAGCTACAATGAGCAGTTCTTC.

In its sample, this clone was seen a few times. V usage is TRBV4-2 and J usage is TRBJ2-2, with TRBD2 matching 8 bases. Germline loops: CDR1 LGHNA, CDR2 YNFKEQ. Losses at the gene ends were 4 bases for V and 4 bases for J; bases not matched to a gene: 5. CDR3 length equals 15 residues. The CDR3 region is CASSPGLEVTGELFF. The CDR3 nucleotides read TGTGCCAGCAGCCCGGGACTAGAGGTCACCGGGGAGCTGTTTTTT.

The CDR3 bases are TGTGCCAGCAGCTTAGCTGCCGTGAATTCACCCCTCCACTTT. Protein product: CASSLAAVNSPLHF. The chain is built from TRBV7-9 and TRBJ1-6; unclear D gene. The ends were cut back, 0 bases at V and 7 bases at J, with 7 bases in the middle. This CDR3 contains 14 residues. Germline loops: CDR1 SEHNR, CDR2 FQNEAQ (reference sequence).

The chain recombines TRBV7-2 with TRBJ2-7; TRBD1 matches 11 bases. In germline, CDR1 is SGHTA, CDR2 FQGNSA. There are 14 residues in the CDR3. Trimming at V came to 3 bases and at J to 3 bases, leaving 1 base not matched to a gene. Here the CDR3 reads CASSLDRGLYEQYF. As DNA, the CDR3 is TGTGCCAGCAGCTTGGACAGGGGGCTCTACGAGCAGTACTTC. Based on the CDR3 plus reference TRBV7-2 and TRBJ2-7, the full variable domain is GAGVSQSPSNKVTEKGKDVELRCDPISGHTALYWYRQSLGQGLEFLIYFQGNSAPDKSGLPSDRFSAERTGGSVSTLTIQRTQQEDSAVYLCASSLDRGLYEQYFGPGTRLTVT.

The V and J genes are TRBV13 and TRBJ2-1, with D perhaps TRBD2 (6 bases). There are 15 residues in the CDR3. Looked up from germline, CDR1 is PRHDT and CDR2 is FYEKMQ (reference sequence). Trimming took 2 bases from V and 5 from J, leaving 13 bases between them. The CDR3 protein is CASSLFSGIHNEQFF. The CDR3 region has the DNA TGTGCCAGCAGCTTATTTAGCGGAATCCACAATGAGCAGTTCTTC.

J is TRBJ1-1 and V is TRBV28; tentatively, D is TRBD1 (5 bases). V was clipped by 5 bases and J by 1 base, with 11 bases between them. Germline V gene lookup returns CDR1 MDHEN and CDR2 SYDVKM. The CDR3 length is 14 residues. In nucleotides, the CDR3 is TGTGCCAGCAGTAGCAGGGAGGGGAACACTGAAGCTTTCTTT. Protein sequence: CASSSREGNTEAFF. The variable domain in full, completed from reference TRBV28 and TRBJ1-1, reads DVKVTQSSRYLVKRTGEKVFLECVQDMDHENMFWYRQDPGLGLRLIYFSYDVKMKEKGDIPEGYSVSREKKERFSLILESASTNQTSMYLCASSSREGNTEAFFGQGTRLTVV.

The V call is TRBV6-6, the J call TRBJ2-5; 9 bases match TRBD1. In germline, CDR1 is MNHNY, CDR2 SVGAGI (reference sequence). J was trimmed by 7 bases and V by 7 bases; bases with no gene match: 16. This CDR3 is 16 amino acids long. CDR3 DNA sequence: TGTGCCAGCATCCCGTCTAGGACAGGGGTTATGGGGACCCAGTACTTC. Translation: CASIPSRTGVMGTQYF.